The 5 T cell receptor beta chains below were found in one sample sequenced in a study of T cell repertoires in cytomegalovirus infection. Using its own MiXCR run on the reads, TCRdb lists one record per CDR3 protein. The table lists 200,000 or so distinct CDR3 sequences, roughly 34% of them singletons, with 59% in the top ten. What these receptors recognize is not known. The sample in question was CD8+ T cells from cultured PBMCs, obtained from culture after CMV antigen stimulation. These receptors were taken from a human donor in good health (CMV status not recorded). Some clones in this sample may be carry-over from other donors' samples.

V usage is TRBV7-1 and J usage is TRBJ1-5; tentative D call: TRBD1 (5 bases). TRBV7-1 is classed as an ORF, of uncertain function. The germline V and J ends were trimmed by 3 bases and 1 base, with 10 bases remaining between them. The CDR3 has 15 residues. CDR3: CASSSGRGSNQPQHF. The CDR3 DNA is TGTGCCAGCAGCTCGGGACGCGGGAGCAATCAGCCCCAGCATTTT.

Written as DNA, the CDR3 is TGTGCCAGCAGCCAAGGGCAGGGGGCATCCTACGAGCAGTACTTC. Protein sequence: CASSQGQGASYEQYF. The chain is built from TRBV3-1 and TRBJ2-7, with 8 bases matching TRBD1. CDR3 length: 15 residues. Germline V gene sequence: CDR1 LGHDT, CDR2 YNNKEL (reference sequence). Trimming at V came to 1 base and at J to 1 base, leaving 3 bases not matched to a gene.

A single count supports this clonotype. The chain combines TRBV27 with TRBJ2-5; no firm D call. The CDR3 sequence is 11 residues long. CDR1 is MNHEY and CDR2 is SMNVEV in the germline V gene (reference sequence). The V gene lost 10 bases and the J gene lost 1 base, with 7 bases spanning the gap. The DNA of the CDR3 is TGTGCCACCCTATTCCAAGAGACCCAGTACTTC. Protein product: CATLFQETQYF.

The J gene is TRBJ2-2, the V gene TRBV28, with 7 bases matching TRBD2. With 3 bases clipped from V and 3 bases from J, the junction kept 10 bases outside the gene matches. Looked up from germline, CDR1 is MDHEN and CDR2 is SYDVKM. There are 17 residues in the CDR3. The CDR3: CASSFPAEGRDTGELFF. The CDR3 region has the DNA TGTGCCAGCAGTTTCCCGGCAGAAGGGAGGGACACCGGGGAGCTGTTTTTT.

In its sample, this clonotype was seen a few times. This CDR3 reads CASSPGTSGGNFRNTGELFF. CDR3 bases: TGTGCCAGCAGCCCCGGGACTAGCGGGGGTAATTTTAGGAACACCGGGGAGCTGTTTTTT. This chain links TRBV5-4 with TRBJ2-2; TRBD2 matches 14 bases. The length of the CDR3 is 20 residues. V shed 4 bases, J shed 1 base, and the junction held 12 bases outside the gene matches. CDR1 and CDR2 (germline): SGHNT, YYREEE (reference sequence).